This T cell receptor beta chain was retrieved from a study of cytomegalovirus exposure and HLA in healthy donors. PCR primers comprised 60 Vbeta and 13 Jbeta primers. The protocol was immunoSEQ multiplex PCR, while the TCRdb copy is restricted to in-frame clones and leaves out a portion. The sample holds about 180,000 clones, approximately 84% seen once. Findings of the study overall: The authors later found TCR association rates varying by HLA locus, with DRB1 most and HLA-C fewest. Researchers catalogued approximately 170 TCR beta chains as cytomegalovirus-associated.

V gave up 3 bases and J gave up 0 bases, with 10 bases separating them. The length of the CDR3 is 15 residues. Per germline, CDR1 SGHDT and CDR2 YYEEEE. Notes on this clone: The antigen is unknown.

The sequence was collected from a girl aged 10-17 years in good health and CMV-seropositive. Source material: PBMCs. J is TRBJ1-3 and V is TRBV5-6, with D hard to call. This chain's CDR3 is CASSYQSFSGNTIYF. The CDR3 coding sequence is TGTGCCAGCAGCTATCAGTCTTTCTCTGGAAACACCATATATTTT.